This T cell receptor beta chain was sequenced during a study of CD8+ T cells in alopecia areata. Sorted populations comprised CD4+ and CD8+ T cells obtained from PBMCs. This CDR3 has 12 amino acids. Germline-derived CDR1 and CDR2 are SQVTM and ANQGSEA. V lost 4 bases, J lost 4 bases, and 1 base stayed unmatched. Whole-study results and caveats: Lesional scalp, notably in alopecia totalis/universalis, had clonality above that of normal scalp. Among the cells sequenced in scalp samples are also the resident alphabeta T cells of normal skin.

This clone was seen a few times. Its antigen is currently unknown. Extraction of RNA preceded its reverse transcription into cDNA, which served as the sequencing template. TCRdb's copy holds only in-frame clones and misses some; the assay was immunoSEQ multiplex PCR. The sample consists of about 140,000 clones, approximately 60% of them appearing once. The chain has TRBV29-1 and TRBJ1-2, with 9 bases lining up with TRBD1. This clonotype was obtained from a human donor in good health. What was sequenced was CD4+ T cells sorted from blood. The CDR3 nucleotides read TGCAGCGTTGGGGACAGGGTCTATGGCTACACCTTC. This translates into CSVGDRVYGYTF.